These T cell receptor beta chains were read from a single sample in a study of beta chain features in type 1 diabetes. Some clones are missing from TCRdb's copy, which holds only in-frame ones; the method was immunoSEQ multiplex PCR. The sample holds hundreds of thousands of clones, about an eighth seen once. Input material: naive CD4+ T cells from blood. The receptors originated from a man aged 18 to 35 with type 1 diabetes. Each CDR3 is given with its conserved first and last residue. D genes are given only for firm matches. Size values are once, few and many counts, or a class for expanded clones, and some rows have none.

TRBJ1-2	.	TRBV9	.	TGTGCCAGCAGTGGCATTGGACAGCGAACCTATGGCTACACCTTC	CASSGIGQRTYGYTF
TRBJ1-2	few	TRBV5-6	TRBD1	TGTGCCAGCACCTCTACCGACAGGGCCTATGGCTACACCTTC	CASTSTDRAYGYTF
TRBJ2-7	few	TRBV7-9	TRBD2	TGTGCCAGCAGCTTTATCATGACTAGCGGGATAACCTACGAGCAGTACTTC	CASSFIMTSGITYEQYF
TRBJ2-7	.	TRBV4-1	.	TGCGCCAGCAGCCAAGGACCGCTTCCCGAGCCTTACGAGCAGTACTTC	CASSQGPLPEPYEQYF
TRBJ2-3	few	TRBV30	TRBD2	TGTGCCTGGAACAGCGGGGGGGGAGATACGCAGTATTTT	CAWNSGGGDTQYF
TRBJ2-3	.	TRBV5-6	.	TGTGCCAGCAGCCTTCCGATAGATACGCAGTATTTT	CASSLPIDTQYF
TRBJ1-2	few	TRBV2	.	TGTGCCAGCAGTGACGGTCGGCAAAGCTTTTCTAACTATGGCTACACCTTC	CASSDGRQSFSNYGYTF
TRBJ1-2	few	TRBV7-8	.	TGTGCCAGCAGCTTGGTGGGTGGGAACACCCGGCGAGGCTACACCTTC	CASSLVGGNTRRGYTF
TRBJ1-5	few	TRBV30	.	TGTGCCTGGAGTGGTGGGGGTGGACAGCCCCAGCATTTT	CAWSGGGGQPQHF
TRBJ2-5	.	TRBV18	TRBD1	TGTGCCAGCTCCGGGACAGTGGAGACCCAGTACTTC	CASSGTVETQYF
TRBJ1-1	.	TRBV10-3	.	TGTGCCATCAGCCCGGACAGCTTGAACACTGAAGCTTTCTTT	CAISPDSLNTEAFF
TRBJ2-7	few	TRBV27	.	TGTGCCAGCAAATTGGGGGCCTCCTACGAGCAGTACTTC	CASKLGASYEQYF
TRBJ1-1	.	TRBV30	.	TGTGCCTGGAGTTACCGGAACACTGAAGCTTTCTTT	CAWSYRNTEAFF
TRBJ1-1	.	TRBV6-6	TRBD1	TGTGCCAGCAGTTCACCGGGACAGGGGAACACTGAAGCTTTCTTT	CASSSPGQGNTEAFF
TRBJ1-1	few	TRBV5-1	TRBD1	TGCGCCAGCAGCTTGCGGGACAGGGGCACTGAAGCTTTCTTT	CASSLRDRGTEAFF
TRBJ1-1	.	TRBV15	.	TGTGCCACCAGCTTCACTATGAACACTGAAGCTTTCTTT	CATSFTMNTEAFF
TRBJ1-1	.	TRBV4-1	.	TGCGCCAGCACCCGGGGACCCCAGAACACTGAAGCTTTCTTT	CASTRGPQNTEAFF
TRBJ1-2	few	TRBV4-1	.	TGCGCCAGCAGCCATCCCAGGACCCGAGAGAATTTTTATGGCTACACCTTC	CASSHPRTRENFYGYTF
TRBJ2-5	few	TRBV7-9	.	TGTGCCAGCAGCACGGAGAGGTCCCAGTACTTC	CASSTERSQYF
TRBJ2-7	.	TRBV6-5	TRBD1	TGTGCCAGCAGCACGGCAGGGGGCGAGCAGTACTTC	CASSTAGGEQYF
TRBJ2-3	.	TRBV7-2	TRBD2	TGTGCCAGCAGCGCGGTAGCGGGGGGGGCAGATACGCAGTATTTT	CASSAVAGGADTQYF
TRBJ2-7	few	TRBV6-1	.	TGTGCCACACAAATTTTGGGGGTCGAGCAGTACTTC	CATQILGVEQYF
TRBJ1-1	few	TRBV2	.	TGTGCCAGCAGTGTACATAACACTGAAGCTTTCTTT	CASSVHNTEAFF
TRBJ1-1	.	TRBV7-9	.	TGTGCCAGCAGCTTAGTGGCTCGGATCGGGGCAAACACTGAAGCTTTCTTT	CASSLVARIGANTEAFF
TRBJ2-5	.	TRBV28	.	TGTGCCAGCAGTTCCCCTCAAACCGTCGGGACCCAGTACTTC	CASSSPQTVGTQYF
TRBJ1-5	.	TRBV7-2	.	TGTGCCAGCAGCTTAGGGCCCACGGCGGGGAACAATCAGCCCCAGCATTTT	CASSLGPTAGNNQPQHF